This passage covers 24 T cell receptor beta chains from one sample sequenced in a study of blood T cell repertoires in COVID-19. Profiled with immunoSEQ multiplex PCR; TCRdb holds only in-frame clones, not every one. The sample lists around 130,000 clones; around 87% were seen once. What was sequenced was peripheral blood. The receptors derive from a woman in her 50s who had recovered from COVID-19.

This clone was counted once. The chain combines TRBV7-9 with TRBJ2-2; 10 bases agree with TRBD2. This CDR3 has 17 residues. Germline V gives CDR1 SEHNR, CDR2 FQNEAQ (reference sequence). Trimming at V came to 1 base and at J to 1 base, leaving 3 bases not matched to a gene. The CDR3 nucleotides are TGTGCCAGCAGCTTAGGCCTAGCGGGAGTGAACACCGGGGAGCTGTTTTTT. As protein: CASSLGLAGVNTGELFF. The full variable domain, completed using reference TRBV7-9 and TRBJ2-2, is DTGVSQNPRHKITKRGQNVTFRCDPISEHNRLYWYRQTLGQGPEFLTYFQNEAQLEKSRLLSDRFSAERPKGSFSTLEIQRTEQGDSAMYLCASSLGLAGVNTGELFFGEGSRLTVL.

This clone was seen once. The rearrangement links TRBV12-3 or TRBV12-4 to TRBJ1-1, with D perhaps TRBD1 (5 bases). This CDR3 spans 13 amino acids. Trimming pared 5 bases from V and 6 bases from J, leaving 13 bases between. The CDR3 protein is CASSMGGIAEAFF. CDR3 DNA sequence: TGTGCCAGCAGTATGGGGGGTATTGCTGAAGCTTTCTTT.

The rearrangement uses TRBV6-6 and TRBJ1-4; D ambiguous. From germline, CDR1 is MNHNY and CDR2 SVGAGI (reference sequence). Deletions cut 4 bases from V and 5 bases from J, with 11 bases between. The length of the CDR3 is 14 residues. The CDR3 sequence is CASSLLQPNEKLFF. The CDR3 coding sequence is TGTGCCAGCAGTTTGTTACAGCCCAATGAAAAACTGTTTTTT.

This chain joins TRBV5-1 and TRBJ2-3, with 10 bases identical to TRBD1. The length of the CDR3 is 15 residues. The V gene end was trimmed by 0 bases and the J gene end by 4 bases; junction bases not matched to a gene: 2. Germline assignment: CDR1 SGHRS and CDR2 YFSETQ. CDR3 region: CASSLGQGASDTQYF. The CDR3 coding sequence is TGCGCCAGCAGCTTGGGACAGGGGGCATCAGATACGCAGTATTTT.

This rearrangement joins TRBV21-1 to TRBJ1-5. TRBV21-1 is a recognized pseudogene. The CDR3 is 12 amino acids. The CDR3 protein is CASGGVNQPQHF. As DNA, the CDR3 is TGTGCCAGCGGAGGGGTCAATCAGCCCCAGCATTTT.

This chain connects TRBV9 to TRBJ2-3; 7 bases map to TRBD1. From germline, CDR1 is SGDLS and CDR2 YYNGEE. This CDR3 spans 15 amino acids. The V and J ends lost 0 bases and 3 bases, in that order; junction bases with no gene match: 4. The CDR3 here is CASSVGNRGTDTQYF. CDR3 in DNA: TGTGCCAGCAGCGTAGGTAACAGGGGTACAGATACGCAGTATTTT.

The J gene is TRBJ1-4, the V gene TRBV14, with TRBD1 matching 9 bases. The germline gives CDR1 SGHDN, CDR2 FVKESK. V lost 4 bases to trimming and J lost 5 bases; unmatched junction nucleotides: 8. The CDR3 covers 16 residues. CDR3 DNA sequence: TGTGCCAGCAGCCGGACCACAGGGGGCGTAAATGAAAAACTGTTTTTT. As protein: CASSRTTGGVNEKLFF.

V and J are TRBV7-2 and TRBJ1-3; D is possibly TRBD1 (5 bases). The CDR3 extends over 14 amino acids. Trimming cost V 8 bases and J 0 bases, with 11 bases left between them. Germline V gene data show CDR1 as SGHTA and CDR2 as FQGNSA. The CDR3 DNA is TGTGCCAGCGGGGGGGGATCCTCTGGAAACACCATATATTTT. Its protein is CASGGGSSGNTIYF.

V usage is TRBV7-7 and J usage is TRBJ2-7, with 12 bases fitting TRBD1. The germline CDR1 and CDR2 sequences are SSHAT and FNYEAQ (reference sequence). The CDR3 is made up of 15 amino acids. V shed 5 bases and J 2 bases; nucleotides not matched to a gene: 4. The CDR3 nucleotides read TGTGCCAGCAGCCAGGGACAGGGGGCAGCCTACGAGCAGTACTTC. It yields the protein CASSQGQGAAYEQYF.

CDR3 nucleotides: TGTGCCAGCAGTTACCGCCCCGGGACTAGCGCCTCCTACGAGCAGTACTTC. Protein sequence: CASSYRPGTSASYEQYF. The chain employs TRBV11-2 and TRBJ2-7; 10 bases map to TRBD2. Trimming at V came to 6 bases and at J to 0 bases, leaving 11 bases not matched to a gene. The CDR3 loop spans 17 amino acids. Germline CDR1 and CDR2: SGHAT and FQNNGV.

The J gene is TRBJ1-4, the V gene TRBV2, with D uncertain. The CDR3 has 13 amino acids. Germline CDR1 SNHLY, CDR2 FYNNEI. Trimming took 7 bases from V and 7 from J, leaving 13 bases between them. CDR3 nucleotides: TGTGCCAGCAACAGAGTGACCCGTGAAAAACTGTTTTTT. Its translation: CASNRVTREKLFF. Variable domain in full (rest from reference TRBV2 and TRBJ1-4): EPEVTQTPSHQVTQMGQEVILRCVPISNHLYFYWYRQILGQKVEFLVSFYNNEISEKSEIFDDQFSVERPDGSNFTLKIRSTKLEDSAMYFCASNRVTREKLFFGSGTQLSVL.

This clone was seen once. The V call is TRBV20-1, the J call TRBJ2-1; tentatively, D is TRBD1 (6 bases). Germline V gives CDR1 DFQATT, CDR2 SNEGSKA (reference sequence). This CDR3 spans 15 amino acids. V lost 3 bases and J lost 6, with 18 bases in between. CDR3 DNA: TGCAGTGCTAGTCCCCACCATAGGGGGTCCAATGAGCAGTTCTTC. Protein sequence: CSASPHHRGSNEQFF.

The chain uses TRBV7-8 and TRBJ2-1; D unclear. The CDR3 has 13 residues. Germline V CDR1 and CDR2: SGHVS, FQNEAQ. Trimming took off 5 bases at V and 5 bases at J, with 10 bases between the two ends. CDR3 region: CASSLSRDNEQFF. The CDR3, as DNA: TGTGCCAGCAGCCTATCAAGAGACAATGAGCAGTTCTTC.

J is TRBJ2-6 and V is TRBV28, with D perhaps matching TRBD1 (5 bases). This CDR3 has 16 residues. V was shortened by 5 bases and J by 4 bases, with 15 bases between the two germline ends. Per the germline V gene, CDR1 is MDHEN and CDR2 is SYDVKM. The CDR3 loop reads CASSGRQLGGANVLTF. DNA for the CDR3: TGTGCCAGCAGTGGAAGACAGTTAGGGGGGGCCAACGTCCTGACTTTC.

The chain is built from TRBV16 and TRBJ1-5, with a weak D call TRBD1 (6 bases). The V and J ends lost 0 bases and 2 bases respectively, with 11 bases between them. This CDR3 spans 16 amino acids. CDR1 KGHSY and CDR2 FQNENV come from the germline V gene. CDR3 residues: CASSQSGAGGNQPQHF. The CDR3 nucleotides are TGTGCCAGCAGCCAATCTGGCGCAGGGGGCAATCAGCCCCAGCATTTT.

The chain combines TRBV25-1 with TRBJ2-2; perhaps TRBD1 as D (6 bases). This CDR3 has 14 amino acids. Germline CDR1 and CDR2: MGHDK and SYGVNS. Between the trimmed V and J ends, which lost 4 bases and 3 bases, there was a span of 9 bases. CDR3 in amino acids: CASSGGLYTGELFF. For the CDR3, the DNA is TGTGCCAGCAGTGGGGGGCTATACACCGGGGAGCTGTTTTTT. The full variable domain, completed using reference TRBV25-1 and TRBJ2-2, is EADIYQTPRYLVIGTGKKITLECSQTMGHDKMYWYQQDPGMELHLIHYSYGVNSTEKGDLSSESTVSRIRTEHFPLTLESARPSHTSQYLCASSGGLYTGELFFGEGSRLTVL.

The chain employs TRBV18 and TRBJ1-2; 8 bases are a match to TRBD1. Germline V gene lookup returns CDR1 KGHSH and CDR2 LQKENI. V trimming: 3 bases; J trimming: 8 bases; junction bases outside the gene matches: 14. CDR3 length equals 16 residues. CDR3 in DNA: TGTGCCAGCTCACCCATAGAAGGACAGGGAGGGAGCGGCTACACCTTC. It specifies CASSPIEGQGGSGYTF.

The rearrangement joins TRBV7-2 to TRBJ2-1; a weak D match, TRBD2 (6 bases). The germline V gene encodes CDR1 SGHTA and CDR2 FQGNSA. V lost 9 bases, J lost 10 bases, and 25 bases lay in between. The CDR3 runs 15 residues. The CDR3 sequence: CASTLGGSGRSEQFF. CDR3 DNA sequence: TGTGCCAGTACCCTGGGGGGATCGGGAAGGAGCGAGCAGTTCTTC. Together with reference TRBV7-2 and TRBJ2-1, the CDR3 gives the full variable domain: GAGVSQSPSNKVTEKGKDVELRCDPISGHTALYWYRQSLGQGLEFLIYFQGNSAPDKSGLPSDRFSAERTGGSVSTLTIQRTQQEDSAVYLCASTLGGSGRSEQFFGPGTRLTVL.

In its sample, this clone was seen once. The V and J genes are TRBV5-1 and TRBJ2-2; 9 bases match TRBD2. The CDR3 is made up of 16 amino acids. Germline trimming cut 4 bases from V and 3 bases from J; bases unmatched to any gene: 7. CDR1 and CDR2 (germline): SGHRS, YFSETQ. The CDR3 nucleotides are TGCGCCAGCAGCCCGCGGGGGGGCCGGGACACCGGGGAGCTGTTTTTT. Translating it yields CASSPRGGRDTGELFF.

The chain has TRBV9 and TRBJ2-7, with 8 bases identical to TRBD2. Unmatched junction bases numbered 10, after V lost 0 bases and J lost 5 bases. The CDR3 runs to 16 residues. Germline V gene lookup returns CDR1 SGDLS and CDR2 YYNGEE. The CDR3 DNA reads as TGTGCCAGCAGCGTAGGAGGCGGGAGGACTGCGGACGAGCAGTACTTC. Encoded protein: CASSVGGGRTADEQYF.

This clone was recorded once. The chain recombines TRBV18 with TRBJ2-7; 12 nucleotides agree with TRBD1. Germline V gene lookup returns CDR1 KGHSH and CDR2 LQKENI. After removal of 5 bases from V and 4 bases from J, the junction contained 6 bases not matched to a gene. The length of the CDR3 is 15 residues. The chain's CDR3 is CASSTGTGGGYEQYF. CDR3 nucleotide sequence: TGTGCCAGCTCAACGGGGACAGGGGGCGGGTACGAGCAGTACTTC.

This sequence joins TRBV7-2 and TRBJ2-6; D uncertain. Germline CDR1 and CDR2: SGHTA and FQGNSA. The CDR3 consists of 15 residues. Trimming removed 6 bases at V and 1 base at J, with 10 bases between. The CDR3 spells CASSLEPSGANVLTF. In nucleotides, the CDR3 is TGTGCCAGCAGTCTAGAACCTTCTGGGGCCAACGTCCTGACTTTC.

The CDR3 region is CASSLKGRGNTIYF. In DNA, the CDR3 is TGTGCCAGCAGTTTGAAGGGGCGTGGAAACACCATATATTTT. V usage is TRBV27 and J usage is TRBJ1-3; D perhaps matches TRBD1 (5 bases). CDR1 is MNHEY, CDR2 SMNVEV, per germline (reference sequence). The CDR3 spans 14 residues. The V gene lost 3 bases and the J gene lost 3 bases, with 9 bases spanning the gap.

The rearrangement uses TRBV27 and TRBJ2-3; no reliable D call. Trimming pared 3 bases from V and 5 bases from J, leaving 3 bases between. This CDR3 contains 11 residues. The germline CDR1 and CDR2 sequences are MNHEY and SMNVEV (reference sequence). CDR3 loop: CASSFLDTQYF. CDR3 nucleotides: TGTGCCAGCAGTTTCCTAGATACGCAGTATTTT.